The 16 T cell receptor beta chains given below trace back to one sample, sequenced in a study of regulatory T cells in long-lasting Graves disease (TCRdb year 2021). According to the study, the label for this sample's time point signals: persistent/refractory GD, antithyroid drugs over 5 years with positive TRAb. For both TCR sequencing and RNA sequencing, RNA was extracted from PBMCs using TRIzol. The protocol used for the library was multiplex PCR. The sequencer was an Illumina HiSeq 4000. TCR beta libraries were built with iRepertoire HTBI primers and Arm-PCR amplification of CDR3 regions. Clones were called with MiXCR by TCRdb after fastp trimmed the public reads at Q25, and only in-frame beta chains were retained. Each record represents a unique CDR3 protein, reported with the most common genes and DNA among its rows. The sample table contains approximately 360,000 distinct CDR3 sequences; only one count was recorded for roughly 24% of them. The top ten hold under 35% of the sample.

Material: peripheral blood mononuclear cells (PBMCs), obtained when the disease was refractory, from a patient treated with antithyroid drugs. These receptors were obtained from a woman in her 40s with Graves disease. Donor details come from another sample of the same person, matched by shared clones.

In its sample, this clonotype was seen many times. The chain has TRBV6-2 or TRBV6-3 and TRBJ1-1; 7 bases match TRBD1. The CDR3 is 15 amino acids. Trimming at V came to 0 bases and at J to 1 base, leaving 2 bases not matched to a gene. Germline CDR1 reads MNHEY; CDR2 reads SVGEGT. The CDR3 coding sequence is TGTGCCAGCAGTTACTCCAACAGGGGGAACACTGAAGCTTTCTTT. It encodes CASSYSNRGNTEAFF.

This clonotype turned up a few times. The chain has TRBV30 and TRBJ1-1, with 8 bases lining up with TRBD1. The CDR3 loop spans 13 amino acids. V was pared by 0 bases and J by 5 bases, with 2 bases of the junction left unmatched. Germline-derived CDR1 and CDR2 are GTSNPN and SVGIG (reference sequence). The CDR3 region is CAWSVQGETEAFF. The CDR3 DNA sequence: TGTGCCTGGAGTGTACAGGGGGAGACTGAAGCTTTCTTT.

This clonotype was counted at least ten times. The gene calls are TRBV28 and TRBJ2-7; D is unclear. The germline gives CDR1 MDHEN, CDR2 SYDVKM. The CDR3 totals 17 residues. Trimming took off 5 bases at V and 0 bases at J, with 20 bases between the two ends. As DNA, the CDR3 is TGTGCCAGCAGTCTTATCCCTTGGAGTTCTCCCTCCTACGAGCAGTACTTC. Translation gives CASSLIPWSSPSYEQYF. The variable domain in full, with the rest retrieved from reference TRBV28 and TRBJ2-7, is DVKVTQSSRYLVKRTGEKVFLECVQDMDHENMFWYRQDPGLGLRLIYFSYDVKMKEKGDIPEGYSVSREKKERFSLILESASTNQTSMYLCASSLIPWSSPSYEQYFGPGTRLTVT.

This clonotype was counted a single time. A read error is the likely source, as a far larger clone sits one nucleotide away. The V gene is TRBV7-2, the J gene TRBJ2-1; a weak D match, TRBD2 (5 bases). Germline-derived CDR1 and CDR2 are SGHTA and FQGNSA. The V end was cut by 1 base, the J end by 10 bases, with 17 bases between. The CDR3 is 15 amino acids. CDR3 DNA sequence: TGTGCCAGCAGCTTAGGGGCAGCGGTAACTTACGAGCAGTTCTTC. This sequence encodes CASSLGAAVTYEQFF.

This clonotype was recorded a few times. V is TRBV18 and J is TRBJ2-5; D gene ambiguous. This CDR3 has 14 amino acids. Germline V lookup: CDR1 KGHSH, CDR2 LQKENI. V was shortened by 0 bases and J by 4 bases, with 9 bases between the two germline ends. The CDR3 loop reads CASSPPTLRETQYF. DNA of the CDR3: TGTGCCAGCTCACCACCGACGCTCCGAGAGACCCAGTACTTC.

The sample holds a few counts of this clonotype. The V call is TRBV24-1, the J call TRBJ2-7; 8 nucleotides agree with TRBD1. The CDR3 is 14 amino acids. Germline lookup yields CDR1 KGHDR and CDR2 SFDVKD. J was trimmed by 3 bases and V by 8 bases; bases with no gene match: 8. The CDR3 region has the DNA TGTGCCACCAAAGGACAGGGAAGGAACTACGAGCAGTACTTC. Amino acid sequence: CATKGQGRNYEQYF.

This sequence joins TRBV15 and TRBJ2-2, with a possible D match to TRBD2 (7 bases). Germline CDR1 is LNHNV and CDR2 is YYDKDF (reference sequence). Trimming removed 5 bases from V and 3 bases from J, with 16 bases in between. The CDR3 is made up of 16 amino acids. CDR3 amino acids: CATSRGGGPYTGELFF. DNA of the CDR3: TGTGCCACCAGCCGAGGGGGAGGGCCTTACACCGGGGAGCTGTTTTTT.

The V call is TRBV28, the J call TRBJ2-7, with 7 nucleotides matching TRBD1. CDR1 is MDHEN and CDR2 is SYDVKM in the germline V gene. V was clipped by 6 bases and J by 3 bases; unmatched bases: 8. The CDR3 sequence is 14 residues long. The CDR3 here is CASSTHRGIYEQYF. The CDR3 DNA follows: TGTGCCAGCAGCACCCACAGGGGAATCTACGAGCAGTACTTC.

This clonotype was observed many times. The chain links TRBV6-5 to TRBJ2-5, with D tentatively TRBD1 or TRBD2 (6 bases each). The CDR3 is 14 amino acids. Trimming removed 3 bases at V and 4 bases at J, with 12 bases between. CDR1 MNHEY and CDR2 SVGAGI come from the germline V gene. The CDR3 coding sequence is TGTGCCAGCAGTTATCAAGGGGGGCGAGAGACCCAGTACTTC. As protein: CASSYQGGRETQYF.

This clonotype was picked up many times. The rearrangement uses TRBV6-1 and TRBJ2-5, with 13 bases lining up with TRBD2. The CDR3 contains 17 residues. Trimming cost V 6 bases and J 5 bases; bases outside gene matches: 12. Germline V lookup: CDR1 MNHNS, CDR2 SASEGT. The CDR3 region has the DNA TGTGCCAGCAGCTTTCCCACTAGCGGGAGGGCGCGGGAGACCCAGTACTTC. This translates into CASSFPTSGRARETQYF.

The chain links TRBV7-3 to TRBJ2-6, with D uncertain. V was trimmed by 1 base and J by 2 bases, leaving 6 bases between them. The length of the CDR3 is 15 residues. Germline V gene lookup returns CDR1 SGHTA and CDR2 FQGTGA. CDR3 sequence: CASSLIHPGANVLTF. In DNA, the CDR3 is TGTGCCAGCAGCTTAATCCATCCTGGGGCCAACGTCCTGACTTTC.

This clonotype has ten or more counts. The J gene is TRBJ2-5, the V gene TRBV7-2, with D possibly TRBD2 on 5 matching bases. This CDR3 comprises 15 residues. The germline gives CDR1 SGHTA, CDR2 FQGNSA. V was pared by 0 bases and J by 5 bases, with 13 bases between. In nucleotides, the CDR3 is TGTGCCAGCAGCTTAGCGTGGGAGTCTGGGGAGACCCAGTACTTC. This encodes CASSLAWESGETQYF.

This clonotype was seen at least ten times. This chain joins TRBV7-9 and TRBJ1-2; D might be TRBD1 (6 bases). Germline V gene data show CDR1 as SEHNR and CDR2 as FQNEAQ (reference sequence). V lost 1 base, J lost 4 bases, and 10 bases lay in between. This CDR3 has 14 amino acids. The CDR3 reads CASSLGTGTYGYTF. The DNA of the CDR3 is TGTGCCAGCAGCTTAGGAACAGGGACCTATGGCTACACCTTC.

This chain connects TRBV28 to TRBJ2-7, with 8 bases matching TRBD2. After removal of 6 bases from V and 4 bases from J, the junction contained 26 bases not matched to a gene. The CDR3 has 20 residues. Germline CDR1 MDHEN, CDR2 SYDVKM. This chain's CDR3 is CASRPAGANTGERYRYEQYF. The DNA for the CDR3 is TGTGCCAGCAGACCAGCGGGGGCGAACACCGGGGAGCGATACAGGTACGAGCAGTACTTC.

This clonotype was observed at least ten times. The rearrangement joins TRBV28 to TRBJ2-5; 9 bases map to TRBD2. The CDR3 is made up of 15 amino acids. Germline lookup yields CDR1 MDHEN and CDR2 SYDVKM. Trimming took 7 bases from V and 2 from J; bases not matched to a gene: 8. Here the CDR3 reads CASTGASGNQETQYF. CDR3 in DNA: TGTGCCAGCACCGGAGCTAGCGGGAATCAAGAGACCCAGTACTTC.

The chain employs TRBV7-9 and TRBJ1-1; TRBD1 is a possible D gene (5 bases). This CDR3 is 17 amino acids long. Trimming cost V 4 bases and J 0 bases, with 18 bases left between them. Germline V CDR1 and CDR2: SEHNR, FQNEAQ (reference sequence). The CDR3 reads CASSSTPRTTMNTEAFF. The CDR3 coding sequence is TGTGCCAGCAGCTCCACCCCCAGGACAACTATGAACACTGAAGCTTTCTTT. The whole variable domain, filled in from reference TRBV7-9 and TRBJ1-1, reads DTGVSQNPRHKITKRGQNVTFRCDPISEHNRLYWYRQTLGQGPEFLTYFQNEAQLEKSRLLSDRFSAERPKGSFSTLEIQRTEQGDSAMYLCASSSTPRTTMNTEAFFGQGTRLTVV.